This record looks at one T cell receptor (beta chain) sequence and its context. The target of this receptor is not known. Base quality data are lacking; no much larger clone is found one base away. CDR1 and CDR2 were assigned from the germline V gene (reference sequence) as LNHNV and YYDKDF. The CDR3 sequence holds 14 residues, the cysteine and phenylalanine included. Only the CDR3 part of the read is kept: 42 bases, read in frame from the first base. V loses 0 bases, J loses 5 bases, and the germline ends lie 10 bases apart. This sample stems from a study of cytomegalovirus exposure and HLA in healthy donors (dated by TCRdb to between 2016 and 2019). General notes on the study: An earlier analysis of approximately 600 of the donors reported approximately 290 Gb of sequence data and roughly 100 million unique TCR beta sequences from 190 million or so T cells. Roughly 300 gigabases of sequencing data and 70 million to 100 million unique TCR sequences made up an early release that covered some 640 HLA-typed donors. The genetic ancestry cluster associated with self-reported Caucasian donors included 81% of the 350 to 500 genotyped donors. The aim of the study was to test whether cataloging public T cell receptors could identify signatures of past pathogen exposure. The study profiled the T cell repertoires of under 850 subjects by immunosequencing and related them to cytomegalovirus serostatus. Along with the roughly 670-subject first cohort, a separate validation cohort of around 110 different subjects was used. To predict cytomegalovirus infection status, the study brought together high-throughput TCR immunosequencing, statistical association of individual TCRs with disease status, and machine learning. A later analysis re-examined previously published TCR beta repertoires from hundreds of donors and added high-resolution HLA genotyping to investigate patterns of TCR occurrence. The later analysis used no new phenotypic data to find candidate immune exposures, relying instead on TCR beta sequences and their occurrence across donors. An earlier analysis of several hundred of the donors applied high-throughput TCR beta sequencing to assess whether each TCR beta V gene segment acted as functional or pseudogenic. Donor age, sex, ethnicity and CMV serostatus were collected together with the repertoire data. A later genetic analysis took genome-wide SNP genotypes for about 55% of the 666 donors and used that subset as a discovery cohort. Every discovery cohort repertoire had been produced on one sequencing platform. Class I and class II HLA loci were covered by the typing at four-digit resolution. Typing coverage varied by locus: 629-630 donors for A, B, C, DRB1 and DQB1; approximately 500 for DQA1; about 570 for DPA1; 450 to 480 for DPB1. Four or five DR-DQ haplotypes were handled as single units for association and clustering, since linkage in the cohort was strong. Among some 400 genotyped donors of the cohort, an average of approximately 240,000 unique TCR beta nucleotide sequences were sequenced per donor, around 20% of them non-productive.

What the research found in general, with its limitations: The classifier was reported to diagnose cytomegalovirus status with high specificity and sensitivity in both the original and validation cohorts. Linkage disequilibrium might explain the correlated functional status among segregating V segments, but an unknown experimental factor could not be ruled out. In a later analysis, some 17,000 TCR beta sequences were associated with specific HLA alleles at a false discovery rate of 0.05. Assigning TCR associations to individual alleles was difficult when HLA alleles, especially DR and DQ, strongly co-occurred. For the cohort, immune exposure information was limited to CMV serostatus. In an earlier analysis of approximately 590 of the donors, most TCR beta V segments appeared in productive rearrangements about 87% or about 30% of the time, broadly matching IMGT annotations. In a later analysis, the rate of TCR association differed among HLA loci, with DRB1 alleles having the most associated TCRs and HLA-C alleles having the fewest. In a later genetic analysis, fewer N-insertions in productive TCRs were reported among donors in an Asian-associated ancestry cluster than the roughly 700-donor mean. Some IMGT-functional V segments, including TRBV6-2 and TRBV6-3, could not be told apart with the 87-base-pair reads, so those segments were excluded. In vitro tests confirmed that three of the cytomegalovirus-associated TCR beta chains recognize cytomegalovirus antigens. A further reported finding was that TCR beta sequences accurately predicted the HLA-A and HLA-B alleles for most subjects in the first cohort. In a later analysis, most CMV-associated TCR beta chains were found to appear HLA-restricted, with HLA associations seemingly driven largely by CMV exposure. Because HLA typing was unavailable for some donors at each locus, only the typed subset was used in association tests. A cluster of highly shared sequence variants was judged likely to represent a technical artifact of the sequencing pipeline. In the study, about 150 TCR beta chains were listed as associated with cytomegalovirus. Over 15 rarely observed V segments, including chromosome 9 orphons, were excluded from the earlier analysis of about 610 of the donors because counts were too low. The authors suggested that the approach could potentially be generalized to other disease states and immunological phenotypes. In this cohort, only TCR beta chains were sequenced, and detectable features were limited by the absence of alpha or paired-chain data. Most TCR sequences were seen in very few donors, while some public TCRs were found in many individuals. In a later analysis, HLA-associated TCR beta chains were found to be more clonally expanded and to have lower generation probabilities than equally common non-associated chains. A later analysis reported that several top co-occurrence clusters appeared linked to parvovirus B19, influenza, CMV and Epstein-Barr virus. The presence/absence analyses assumed that sequencing depth was roughly uniform across donors, and that assumption may not be true. A later genetic analysis associated a missense DCLRE1C variant with V-gene and J-gene trimming of TCR beta chains, and an independent cohort replicated the association.

In total, about 650 healthy bone marrow donors made up the cohort. At the time of sampling, every cohort member was nominally healthy, though immune exposures that went unrecorded were likely present. The donor was CMV seropositive and belonged to the group of about 290 seropositive cohort members. Every donor gave a peripheral blood sample, and the peripheral blood mononuclear cells from that sample were used for TCR beta sequencing. Genomic DNA extraction from the blood cell samples was performed with the Qiagen DNeasy Blood Extraction Kit. The library was prepared using the immunoSEQ multiplex PCR assay. A mixture of 60 forward primers for TCR Vbeta segments and 13 reverse primers for TCR Jbeta segments was used in the multiplex PCR. The CDR3 region of rearranged TCR beta genes was amplified from genomic DNA by a multiplex PCR assay. The amplified TCR beta libraries were sequenced on the Illumina HiSeq System as 87-base-pair reads. The original methods were these. A later analysis tallied about 77 million unique TCR beta chains across the roughly 610 repertoires, and about 12 million of those chains were shared by two or more donors. Raw reads were error-corrected and collapsed into unique sequences with a nearest-neighbor algorithm that merged closely related sequences to remove PCR and sequencing errors. V, D and J gene segments were assigned by aligning CDR3 sequences to IMGT reference sequences. For a sequence to be retained, a match of at least six nucleotides to both a V gene segment and a J gene segment was required. Rearrangements were called productive when the CDR3 lacked stop codons and stayed in frame with V and J; all others were non-productive. CDR3 was defined by IMGT convention, running from the second conserved V-encoded cysteine to the conserved J-encoded phenylalanine. In an earlier analysis of around 540 of the donors, sequences lacking an unambiguous match to a single V gene segment were excluded. An earlier analysis of approximately 590 of the donors classified V segments as functional when productive rearrangements were above 56.7% and as segregating when the standard deviation between donors was above 5%. A statistical classification framework was developed to diagnose cytomegalovirus status using the catalog of TCR beta chain sequences. In a later analysis, TCR nucleotide sequences were compared against IMGT/GENE-DB human TR gene sequences so that V and J genes could be assigned. A later analysis assigned CDR3 sequences and most-parsimonious VDJ recombination scenarios with the TCRdist pipeline. In a later analysis, each TCR beta chain was defined by its CDR3 amino acid sequence together with its V-gene family, and reads without a unique V-gene family were excluded. A later analysis removed nearly 600 highly shared, low-generation-probability nucleotide sequences to deal with suspected cross-contamination and a sequencing artifact. For each public chain, a later analysis derived a clonal expansion index from normalized ranks of inferred template counts within each repertoire. In a later analysis, generation probabilities were computed using a VDJ recombination model fitted to out-of-frame rearrangements, and the results were checked against IGoR. In a later analysis, hypergeometric tests were used to score TCR-TCR, TCR-HLA and TCR-CMV co-occurrence, with a repertoire-size bias correction applied to TCR pairs. False discovery rates were estimated in a later analysis by permuting HLA or CMV assignments 20 times. In a later analysis, co-occurring TCRs were grouped using DBSCAN, with TCRdist sequence similarity added in when clustering inside HLA-allele-positive subsets. For co-occurrence clustering, repertoires with fewer than 30,000 or more than 120,000 public chains were excluded, along with four or five repertoires with anomalous nucleotide sharing. This immuneACCESS table, as held by TCRdb, lists in-frame sequences with V and J called but not all clones. Of the missing ones, under half trace to an unresolved V gene in checked studies; the others have no known cause. V and J calls and clone size follow that table, whereas D and trimming were derived from the DNA. In all, the sample holds tens of thousands of clones, and approximately 84% of those were seen once. Of the sample, about 1.2% falls within the top ten clones.

Specimen: PBMCs. The rearrangement joined TRBV15 to TRBJ1-2, with a tentative D gene TRBD1 over 5 matching bases. This TCR derives from a girl aged 2 to 9 in good health and CMV-seropositive. The sequenced DNA is TGTGCCACCAGCAGAGATTTGACAGCGTATGGCTACACCTTC. Its product reads: CATSRDLTAYGYTF. The CDR3, completed at both ends by the reference TRBV15 and TRBJ1-2 genes, gives the full variable domain DAMVIQNPRYQVTQFGKPVTLSCSQTLNHNVMYWYQQKSSQAPKLLFHYYDKDFNNEADTPDNFQSRRPNTSFCFLDIRSPGLGDTAMYLCATSRDLTAYGYTFGSGTRLTVV.